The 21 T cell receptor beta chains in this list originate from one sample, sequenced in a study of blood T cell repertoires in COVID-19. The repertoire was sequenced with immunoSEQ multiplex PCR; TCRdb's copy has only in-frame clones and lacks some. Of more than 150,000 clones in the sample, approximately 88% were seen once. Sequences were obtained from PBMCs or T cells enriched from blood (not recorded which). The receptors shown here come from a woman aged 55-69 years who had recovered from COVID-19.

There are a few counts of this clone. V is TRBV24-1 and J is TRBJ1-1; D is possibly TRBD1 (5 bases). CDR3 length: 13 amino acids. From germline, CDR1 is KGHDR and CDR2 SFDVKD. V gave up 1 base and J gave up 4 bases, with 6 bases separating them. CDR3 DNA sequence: TGTGCCACCAGTGATTTCGGGGGCACTGAAGCTTTCTTT. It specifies CATSDFGGTEAFF.

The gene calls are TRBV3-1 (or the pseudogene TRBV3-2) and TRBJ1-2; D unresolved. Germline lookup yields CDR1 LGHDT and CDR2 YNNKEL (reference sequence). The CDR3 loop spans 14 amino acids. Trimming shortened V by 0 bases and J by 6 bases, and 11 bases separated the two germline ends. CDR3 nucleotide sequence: TGTGCCAGCAGCCAAGAGGGCATTTCGCATGGCTACACCTTC. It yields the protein CASSQEGISHGYTF.

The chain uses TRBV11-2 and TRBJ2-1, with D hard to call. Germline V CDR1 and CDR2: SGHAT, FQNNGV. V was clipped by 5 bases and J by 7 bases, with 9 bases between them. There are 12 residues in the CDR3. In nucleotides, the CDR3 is TGTGCCAGCAGCCTCCCAGCGAATGAGCAGTTCTTC. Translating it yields CASSLPANEQFF.

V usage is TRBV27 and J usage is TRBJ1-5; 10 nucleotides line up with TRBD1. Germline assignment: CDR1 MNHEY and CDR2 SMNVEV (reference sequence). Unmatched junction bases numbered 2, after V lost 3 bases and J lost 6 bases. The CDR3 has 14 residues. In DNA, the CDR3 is TGTGCCAGCAGTTTGGGACAGGGGCGTCAGCCCCAGCATTTT. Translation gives CASSLGQGRQPQHF.

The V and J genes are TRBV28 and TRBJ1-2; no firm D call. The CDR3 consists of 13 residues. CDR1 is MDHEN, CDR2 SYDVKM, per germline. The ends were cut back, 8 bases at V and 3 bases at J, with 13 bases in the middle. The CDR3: CASQRAYDYGYTF. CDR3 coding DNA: TGTGCCAGCCAGAGGGCGTACGACTATGGCTACACCTTC.

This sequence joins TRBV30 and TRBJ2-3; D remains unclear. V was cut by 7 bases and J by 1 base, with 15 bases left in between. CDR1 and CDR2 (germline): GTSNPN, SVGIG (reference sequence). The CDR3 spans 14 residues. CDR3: CAYERVFGTDTQYF. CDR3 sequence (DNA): TGTGCCTACGAGCGAGTTTTTGGCACAGATACGCAGTATTTT.

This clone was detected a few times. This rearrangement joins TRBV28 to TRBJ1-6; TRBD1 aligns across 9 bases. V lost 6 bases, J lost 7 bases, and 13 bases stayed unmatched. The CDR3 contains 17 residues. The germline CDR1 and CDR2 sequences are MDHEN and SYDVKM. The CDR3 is CASRDLGGQGRNSPLHF. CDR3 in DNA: TGTGCCAGCAGGGACCTGGGGGGACAGGGTCGGAATTCACCCCTCCACTTT.

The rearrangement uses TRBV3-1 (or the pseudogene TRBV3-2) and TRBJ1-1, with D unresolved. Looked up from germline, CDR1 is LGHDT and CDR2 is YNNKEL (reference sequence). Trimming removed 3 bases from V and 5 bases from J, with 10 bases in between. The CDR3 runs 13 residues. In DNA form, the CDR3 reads TGTGCCAGCAGCCAGCTAGTGTGGACTGAAGCTTTCTTT. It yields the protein CASSQLVWTEAFF.

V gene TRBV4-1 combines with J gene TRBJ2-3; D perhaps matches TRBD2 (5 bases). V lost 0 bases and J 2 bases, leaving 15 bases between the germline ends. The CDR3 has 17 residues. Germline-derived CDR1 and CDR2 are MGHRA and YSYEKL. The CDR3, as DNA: TGCGCCAGCAGCCAAGATCCAGGTAGCGCAAACACAGATACGCAGTATTTT. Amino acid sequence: CASSQDPGSANTDTQYF.

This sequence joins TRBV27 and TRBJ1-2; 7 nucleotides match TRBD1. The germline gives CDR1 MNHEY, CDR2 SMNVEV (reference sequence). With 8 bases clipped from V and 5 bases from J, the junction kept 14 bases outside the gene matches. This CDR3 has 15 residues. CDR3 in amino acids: CASAEGAGRAYGYTF. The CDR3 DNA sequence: TGTGCCAGCGCCGAGGGGGCAGGAAGGGCATATGGCTACACCTTC.

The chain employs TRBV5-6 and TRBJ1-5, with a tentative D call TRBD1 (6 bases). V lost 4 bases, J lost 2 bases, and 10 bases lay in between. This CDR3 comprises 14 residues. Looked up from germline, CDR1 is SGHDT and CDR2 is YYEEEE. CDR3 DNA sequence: TGTGCCAGCAGCCTACAGGGTGGCAATCAGCCCCAGCATTTT. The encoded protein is CASSLQGGNQPQHF.

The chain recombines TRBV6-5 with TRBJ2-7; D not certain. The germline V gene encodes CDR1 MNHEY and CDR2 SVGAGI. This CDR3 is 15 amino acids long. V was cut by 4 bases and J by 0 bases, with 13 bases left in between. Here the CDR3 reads CASSSTTAHSYEQYF. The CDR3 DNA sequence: TGTGCCAGCAGTTCCACGACTGCTCACTCCTACGAGCAGTACTTC.

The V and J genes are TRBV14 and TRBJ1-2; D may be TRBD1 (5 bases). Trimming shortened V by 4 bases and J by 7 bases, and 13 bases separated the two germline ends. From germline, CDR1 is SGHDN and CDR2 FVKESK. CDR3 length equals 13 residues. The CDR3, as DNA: TGTGCCAGCAGCCTAATAGGGGAGGTTGGCTACACCTTC. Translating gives CASSLIGEVGYTF.

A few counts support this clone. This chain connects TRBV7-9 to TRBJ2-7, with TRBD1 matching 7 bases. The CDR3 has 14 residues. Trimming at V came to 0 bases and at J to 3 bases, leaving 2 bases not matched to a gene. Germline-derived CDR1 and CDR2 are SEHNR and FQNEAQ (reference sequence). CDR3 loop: CASSLATGSYEQYF. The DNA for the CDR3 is TGTGCCAGCAGCTTAGCGACAGGGAGCTACGAGCAGTACTTC.

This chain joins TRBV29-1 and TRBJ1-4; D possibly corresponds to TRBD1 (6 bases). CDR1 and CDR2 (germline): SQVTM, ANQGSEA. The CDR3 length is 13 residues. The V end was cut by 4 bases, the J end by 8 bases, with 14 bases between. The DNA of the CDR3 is TGCAGCGTTGCAGGGGTTGGTATGGAAAAACTGTTTTTT. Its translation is CSVAGVGMEKLFF. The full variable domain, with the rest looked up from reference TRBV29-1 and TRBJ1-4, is SAVISQKPSRDICQRGTSLTIQCQVDSQVTMMFWYRQQPGQSLTLIATANQGSEATYESGFVIDKFPISRPNLTFSTLTVSNMSPEDSSIYLCSVAGVGMEKLFFGSGTQLSVL.

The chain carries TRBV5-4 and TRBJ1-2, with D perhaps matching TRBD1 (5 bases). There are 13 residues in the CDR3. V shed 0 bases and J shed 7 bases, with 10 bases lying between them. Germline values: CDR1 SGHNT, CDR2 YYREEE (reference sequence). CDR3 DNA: TGTGCCAGCAGCTTGGACGGGGGATTTGGCTACACCTTC. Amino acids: CASSLDGGFGYTF. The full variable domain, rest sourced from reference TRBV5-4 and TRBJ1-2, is ETGVTQSPTHLIKTRGQQVTLRCSSQSGHNTVSWYQQALGQGPQFIFQYYREEENGRGNFPPRFSGLQFPNYSSELNVNALELDDSALYLCASSLDGGFGYTFGSGTRLTVV.

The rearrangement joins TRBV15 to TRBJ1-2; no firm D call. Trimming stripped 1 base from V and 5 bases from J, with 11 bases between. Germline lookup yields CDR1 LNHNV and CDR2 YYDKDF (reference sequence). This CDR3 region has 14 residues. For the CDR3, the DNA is TGTGCCACCAGCAGAGCTGGTGGAGCGTATGGCTACACCTTC. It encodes CATSRAGGAYGYTF.

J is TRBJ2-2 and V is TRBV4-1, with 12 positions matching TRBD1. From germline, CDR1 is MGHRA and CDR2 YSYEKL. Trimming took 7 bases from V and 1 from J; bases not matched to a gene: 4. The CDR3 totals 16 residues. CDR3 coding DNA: TGCGCCAGCACCCGGGACAGGGGGCGGAACACCGGGGAGCTGTTTTTT. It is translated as CASTRDRGRNTGELFF.

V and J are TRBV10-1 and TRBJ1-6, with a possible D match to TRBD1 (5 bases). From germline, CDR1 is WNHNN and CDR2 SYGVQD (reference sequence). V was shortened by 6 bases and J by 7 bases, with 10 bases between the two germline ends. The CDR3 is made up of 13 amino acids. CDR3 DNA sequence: TGCGCCAGCAGCCAGACAGTGAATTCACCCCTCCACTTT. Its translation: CASSQTVNSPLHF.

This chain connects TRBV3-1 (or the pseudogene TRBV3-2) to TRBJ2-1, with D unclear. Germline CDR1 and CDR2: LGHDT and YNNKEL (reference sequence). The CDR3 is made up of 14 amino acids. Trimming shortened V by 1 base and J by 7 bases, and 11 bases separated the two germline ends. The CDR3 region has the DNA TGTGCCAGCAGCCAAGCACGCCCAGTGAATGAGCAGTTCTTC. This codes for CASSQARPVNEQFF.

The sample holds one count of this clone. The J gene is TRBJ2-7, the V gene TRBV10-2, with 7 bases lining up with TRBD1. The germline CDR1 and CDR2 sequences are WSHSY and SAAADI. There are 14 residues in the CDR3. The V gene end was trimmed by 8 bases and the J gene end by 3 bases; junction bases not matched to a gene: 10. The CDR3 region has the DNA TGCGCCAGCCGCAAGGGACAGTCTCTCTACGAGCAGTACTTC. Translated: CASRKGQSLYEQYF.